The TCR beta chain described here comes from a study of blood T cell repertoires in COVID-19. Clones were read by immunoSEQ multiplex PCR, and TCRdb kept only the in-frame ones, dropping some. This sample yields around 250,000 clones, of which under 90% are seen a single time; approximately 0.85% belongs to the top ten. This CDR3 spans 15 amino acids. V trimming: 4 bases; J trimming: 7 bases; junction bases outside the gene matches: 10. Germline V gene data show CDR1 as LNHDA and CDR2 as SQIVND (reference sequence). The chain combines TRBV19 with TRBJ2-4; 7 bases align to TRBD2. This clonotype was obtained from a woman between 40 and 50 years old who had recovered from COVID-19. Sequencing used peripheral blood. Written as DNA, the CDR3 is TGTGCCAGTAGTAGTAGGGCGGCGGGAGTTAACATTCAGTACTTC. Translation: CASSSRAAGVNIQYF. The full variable domain, its missing parts supplied by reference TRBV19 and TRBJ2-4, is DGGITQSPKYLFRKEGQNVTLSCEQNLNHDAMYWYRQDPGQGLRLIYYSQIVNDFQKGDIAEGYSVSREKKESFPLTVTSAQKNPTAFYLCASSSRAAGVNIQYFGAGTRLSVL.